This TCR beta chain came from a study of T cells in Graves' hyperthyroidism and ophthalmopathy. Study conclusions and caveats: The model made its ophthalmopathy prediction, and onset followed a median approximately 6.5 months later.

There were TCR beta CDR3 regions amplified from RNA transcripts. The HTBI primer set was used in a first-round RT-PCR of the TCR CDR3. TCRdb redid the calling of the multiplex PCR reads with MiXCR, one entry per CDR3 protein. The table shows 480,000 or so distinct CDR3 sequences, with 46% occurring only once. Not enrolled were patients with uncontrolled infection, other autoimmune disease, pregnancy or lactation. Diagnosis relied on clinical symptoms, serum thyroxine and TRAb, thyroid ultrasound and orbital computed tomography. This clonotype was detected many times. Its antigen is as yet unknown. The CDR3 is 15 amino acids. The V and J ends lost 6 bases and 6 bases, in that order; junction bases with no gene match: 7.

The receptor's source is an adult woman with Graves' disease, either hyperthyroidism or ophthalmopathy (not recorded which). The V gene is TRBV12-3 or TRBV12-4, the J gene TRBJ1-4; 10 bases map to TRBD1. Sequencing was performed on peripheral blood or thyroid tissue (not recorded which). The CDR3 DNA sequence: TGTGCCAGCAGCCCGGCAGGGACAGGGGATGAAAAACTGTTTTTT. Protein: CASSPAGTGDEKLFF.